Below are 23 T cell receptor beta chains sequenced from a single sample in a study of blood T cells in healthy people across ages. Then a second PCR, running about 7 to 11 cycles, was carried out with a sample-barcoded 5' primer and a J-beta primer mix. TCRdb re-derived calls from the 5' RACE reads in MiXCR, one entry per CDR3 protein. The data hold roughly 1 million distinct CDR3 sequences, with roughly a quarter observed a single time. The same sample was also used in a study of T cells of mothers and their children.

The sequencing input was blood. The origin of the receptors is a girl aged 2 to 9 in good health.

This clonotype was detected only a few times. The rearrangement links TRBV6-1 to TRBJ2-7; TRBD2 might be the D (5 bases). Trimming took off 7 bases at V and 7 bases at J, with 17 bases between the two ends. The germline gives CDR1 MNHNS, CDR2 SASEGT. The CDR3 spans 13 residues. The CDR3 loop reads CASNGGPEDEQYF. CDR3 DNA: TGTGCCAGCAACGGAGGACCGGAGGATGAGCAGTACTTC.

The genes are TRBV29-1 and TRBJ1-1; no firm D call. Germline V lookup: CDR1 SQVTM, CDR2 ANQGSEA. The CDR3 length is 13 residues. Trimming stripped 3 bases from V and 1 base from J, with 9 bases between. The CDR3 loop is CSVDGDGNTEAFF. Here the CDR3 DNA reads TGCAGCGTTGACGGGGATGGGAACACTGAAGCTTTCTTT. Based on the CDR3 plus reference TRBV29-1 and TRBJ1-1, the full variable domain is SAVISQKPSRDICQRGTSLTIQCQVDSQVTMMFWYRQQPGQSLTLIATANQGSEATYESGFVIDKFPISRPNLTFSTLTVSNMSPEDSSIYLCSVDGDGNTEAFFGQGTRLTVV.

This clonotype was observed many times. The rearrangement joins TRBV28 to TRBJ2-1; 9 bases map to TRBD2. Germline-derived CDR1 and CDR2 are MDHEN and SYDVKM. V shed 4 bases and J 2 bases; nucleotides not matched to a gene: 6. The CDR3 is 16 amino acids. Written as DNA, the CDR3 is TGTGCCAGCAGTTACCTAACTAGCGGGCCCTACAATGAGCAGTTCTTC. Translated, it gives CASSYLTSGPYNEQFF.

This clonotype was seen a few times. The rearrangement uses TRBV2 and TRBJ2-2, with D uncertain. Germline V lookup: CDR1 SNHLY, CDR2 FYNNEI. V was cut by 6 bases and J by 5 bases, with 13 bases left in between. This CDR3 contains 14 residues. The CDR3 nucleotides read TGTGCCAGCAGGGCCGGGTCATCTACCGGGGAGCTGTTTTTT. Translating gives CASRAGSSTGELFF.

The chain employs TRBV7-2 and TRBJ2-5; 12 nucleotides match TRBD2. From germline, CDR1 is SGHTA and CDR2 FQGNSA. The CDR3 length is 15 residues. J lost 5 bases, V lost 6 bases, and 7 bases had no gene match. The CDR3 spells CASSRLAGGGETQYF. For the CDR3, the DNA is TGTGCCAGCAGTCGCCTAGCGGGAGGGGGGGAGACCCAGTACTTC.

V gene TRBV20-1 combines with J gene TRBJ2-4; D uncertain. Germline V gene sequence: CDR1 DFQATT, CDR2 SNEGSKA (reference sequence). Trimming took off 0 bases at V and 1 base at J, with 10 bases between the two ends. This CDR3 has 15 residues. CDR3: CSARDSSTAKNIQYF. The CDR3 region has the DNA TGCAGTGCTAGAGACAGCTCCACGGCCAAAAACATTCAGTACTTC.

This chain uses TRBV7-9 with TRBJ2-7, with D perhaps given as TRBD1 or TRBD2 (6 bases each). From germline, CDR1 is SEHNR and CDR2 FQNEAQ (reference sequence). The CDR3 consists of 13 residues. V was cut by 1 base and J by 11 bases, with 15 bases left in between. The CDR3 DNA follows: TGTGCCAGCAGCTTAGACAGGGTGGAGGGAAAGTACTTC. The encoded protein is CASSLDRVEGKYF.

J is TRBJ2-1 and V is TRBV9; maybe TRBD1 (5 bases). CDR3 length: 16 amino acids. The V end was cut by 4 bases, the J end by 0 bases, with 14 bases between. CDR1 is SGDLS, CDR2 YYNGEE, per germline. CDR3 DNA: TGTGCCAGCAGCCCTGGGGCGACCCGCTCCTACAATGAGCAGTTCTTC. It codes for CASSPGATRSYNEQFF. The full variable domain, its missing parts supplied by reference TRBV9 and TRBJ2-1, is DSGVTQTPKHLITATGQRVTLRCSPRSGDLSVYWYQQSLDQGLQFLIQYYNGEERAKGNILERFSAQQFPDLHSELNLSSLELGDSALYFCASSPGATRSYNEQFFGPGTRLTVL.

This chain connects TRBV7-2 to TRBJ2-3; 7 bases align to TRBD2. CDR1 and CDR2 (germline): SGHTA, FQGNSA. The CDR3 covers 13 residues. The V segment lost 4 bases and the J segment 6 bases; nucleotides outside the gene matches: 4. For the CDR3, the DNA is TGTGCCAGCAGCTCCATACTAGCGGATACGCAGTATTTT. Protein product: CASSSILADTQYF.

The gene calls are TRBV7-6 and TRBJ2-7; D unclear. V was pared by 2 bases and J by 1 base, with 15 bases between. Germline CDR1 and CDR2: SGHVS and FNYEAQ. This CDR3 comprises 16 residues. The CDR3: CASSLIGRNSSYEQYF. The DNA for the CDR3 is TGTGCCAGCAGCTTAATTGGACGGAACTCTTCCTACGAGCAGTACTTC.

V usage is TRBV9 and J usage is TRBJ2-7, with unresolved D. CDR1 and CDR2 (germline): SGDLS, YYNGEE. CDR3 length: 13 amino acids. With 4 bases removed from V and 5 bases from J, the gap between germline ends came to 13 bases. In DNA, the CDR3 is TGTGCCAGCAGCCCCCCCGACTGGAACGAGCAGTACTTC. It is translated as CASSPPDWNEQYF.

There are a few counts of this clonotype. The J gene is TRBJ2-7, the V gene TRBV7-8; 12 positions match TRBD2. Germline V gives CDR1 SGHVS, CDR2 FQNEAQ. V trimming: 6 bases; J trimming: 2 bases; junction bases outside the gene matches: 5. This CDR3 comprises 15 residues. CDR3 sequence: CASRLTSGGTYEQYF. The CDR3 nucleotides are TGTGCCAGCAGACTGACTAGCGGGGGTACCTACGAGCAGTACTTC.

The genes are TRBV28 and TRBJ2-7; tentatively, D is TRBD1 or TRBD2 (5 bases each). Germline CDR1 and CDR2: MDHEN and SYDVKM. This CDR3 spans 14 amino acids. Deletions cut 9 bases from V and 3 bases from J, with 18 bases between. CDR3: CASTTGAGRYEQYF. CDR3 nucleotide sequence: TGTGCCAGTACCACCGGGGCGGGCCGCTACGAGCAGTACTTC.

This clonotype was recorded at least ten times. The junction differs from germline at one of its ends, possibly a read error. The J gene is TRBJ2-1, the V gene TRBV27; D not certain. The germline V gene has CDR1 MNHEY and CDR2 SMNVEV (reference sequence). The CDR3 is 11 residues long. In nucleotides, the CDR3 is TGTGCCAGCAGCTTATACAATGAGCAGTTCTTC. Its translation: CASSLYNEQFF.

This clonotype has ten or more counts. V and J are TRBV5-6 and TRBJ2-2, with no clear D. Germline V lookup: CDR1 SGHDT, CDR2 YYEEEE. This CDR3 contains 13 residues. V gave up 0 bases and J gave up 10 bases, with 10 bases separating them. CDR3 nucleotide sequence: TGTGCCAGCAGCTTGGGACCGGCGGTGGAGCTGTTTTTT. It is translated as CASSLGPAVELFF.

This clonotype was seen only a few times. This rearrangement joins TRBV5-1 to TRBJ2-7, with TRBD1 matching 9 bases. Germline V gene lookup returns CDR1 SGHRS and CDR2 YFSETQ. V lost 5 bases to trimming and J lost 2 bases; unmatched junction nucleotides: 14. This CDR3 contains 17 residues. This CDR3 reads CASRQEFTGTGPYEQYF. The CDR3 DNA sequence: TGCGCCAGCAGACAGGAATTTACCGGGACAGGGCCCTACGAGCAGTACTTC.

This clonotype was seen a handful of times. The gene calls are TRBV28 and TRBJ2-5, with D hard to call. CDR3 length: 15 amino acids. V was clipped by 3 bases and J by 4 bases, with 15 bases between them. In germline, CDR1 is MDHEN, CDR2 SYDVKM. DNA for the CDR3: TGTGCCAGCAGTTTTCTAGGGAAGAAGGGAGAGACCCAGTACTTC. Its protein is CASSFLGKKGETQYF.

This clonotype has a handful of counts. The chain has TRBV13 and TRBJ2-7; possibly TRBD2 for D (6 bases). V gave up 5 bases and J gave up 0 bases, with 11 bases separating them. The length of the CDR3 is 14 residues. CDR1 PRHDT and CDR2 FYEKMQ come from the germline V gene (reference sequence). In DNA, the CDR3 is TGTGCCAGCAGCCCAGCGGGTAACTCCTACGAGCAGTACTTC. Translation: CASSPAGNSYEQYF.

In regard to this clonotype: Given a much more abundant clone one base away, this may be a read error. This sequence joins TRBV5-5 and TRBJ2-5, with D maybe TRBD1 (5 bases). The last part of the DNA fits TRBJ2-7 better; the J call may be wrong. Germline CDR1 reads SGHKS; CDR2 reads YYEKEE (reference sequence). The CDR3 runs to 15 residues. The CDR3 loop reads CASSLEADNRYEQYF. As DNA, the CDR3 is TGTGCCAGCAGCTTGGAGGCGGACAACCGCTACGAGCAGTACTTC.

This chain connects TRBV28 to TRBJ1-5, with D perhaps matching TRBD1 (6 bases). The CDR3 is made up of 15 amino acids. The V gene lost 3 bases and the J gene lost 4 bases, with 13 bases spanning the gap. The germline V gene encodes CDR1 MDHEN and CDR2 SYDVKM. The CDR3 sequence is CASSFTGGVNQPQHF. CDR3 bases: TGTGCCAGCAGTTTCACCGGGGGCGTAAATCAGCCCCAGCATTTT.

This clonotype was observed many times. V is TRBV5-1 and J is TRBJ2-1, with a possible D match to TRBD2 (6 bases). CDR3 length: 15 amino acids. Trimming left V 4 bases short and J 1 base short, with 12 bases between. From germline, CDR1 is SGHRS and CDR2 YFSETQ. CDR3: CASSLGGESYNEQFF. As DNA, the CDR3 is TGCGCCAGCAGCCTCGGGGGAGAATCCTACAATGAGCAGTTCTTC.

This sequence joins TRBV6-5 and TRBJ2-7; 9 positions match TRBD1. The V gene end was trimmed by 5 bases and the J gene end by 4 bases; junction bases not matched to a gene: 3. The CDR3 is 13 amino acids. Looked up from germline, CDR1 is MNHEY and CDR2 is SVGAGI. CDR3 sequence (DNA): TGTGCCAGCAGTGACGGACAGGGGTACGAGCAGTACTTC. As protein: CASSDGQGYEQYF.

Many counts were recorded for this clonotype. The chain couples TRBV3-1 to TRBJ2-7, with 8 bases identical to TRBD1. The ends lost 1 base at V and 4 bases at J; junction bases unmatched: 0. The CDR3 has 13 residues. CDR1 and CDR2 from the germline V gene are LGHDT and YNNKEL (reference sequence). The CDR3 DNA reads as TGTGCCAGCAGCCAAGGGACAGGGTACGAGCAGTACTTC. Residues: CASSQGTGYEQYF.